A selection of T cell receptor beta chains follows, all from one sample in a study of T cell responses to AZD1222 COVID-19 vaccine. Sequencing used immunoSEQ multiplex PCR; TCRdb keeps in-frame clones, though not all of them. The profile shows approximately 70,000 clones, 75% to 90% of them singletons. The source was peripheral blood, collected on day 0 of AZD1222 vaccination. The receptors stem from an adult in good health. Both conserved end residues are part of each CDR3. Fields, in order: D gene, CDR3 length, V gene, J gene, clone size, CDR3 DNA, CDR3 protein. D genes are given only for firm matches. Clone size is given for some rows only: seen once, a few or many times, or a class if the clone is expanded.

d_call: .
cdr3_length: 16
v_call: TRBV3-1/TRBV3-2
j_call: TRBJ1-4
clone_size: .
cdr3_nt: TGTGCCAGCAGCCAATCCGACACCTCAACTAATGAAAAACTGTTTTTT
cdr3_aa: CASSQSDTSTNEKLFF

d_call: TRBD1
cdr3_length: 10
v_call: TRBV10-1
j_call: TRBJ1-4
clone_size: .
cdr3_nt: TGCGCCACTCCGGACAGGGGACTGTTTTTT
cdr3_aa: CATPDRGLFF

d_call: TRBD1
cdr3_length: 12
v_call: TRBV29-1
j_call: TRBJ2-3
clone_size: .
cdr3_nt: TGCAGCGTTGGACAGGGGGCAGATACGCAGTATTTT
cdr3_aa: CSVGQGADTQYF

d_call: TRBD1
cdr3_length: 15
v_call: TRBV2
j_call: TRBJ1-5
clone_size: .
cdr3_nt: TGTGCCAGCAGTGAATGGGACAGGGGTGGCCAGCCCCAGCATTTT
cdr3_aa: CASSEWDRGGQPQHF

d_call: TRBD1
cdr3_length: 15
v_call: TRBV27
j_call: TRBJ1-3
clone_size: .
cdr3_nt: TGTGCCAGCAGTATTGACAGGGGTACCGGAAACACCATATATTTT
cdr3_aa: CASSIDRGTGNTIYF

d_call: .
cdr3_length: 15
v_call: TRBV6-5
j_call: TRBJ1-5
clone_size: .
cdr3_nt: TGTGCCAGCAGTCAAACGGACAGCTACAATCAGCCCCAGCATTTT
cdr3_aa: CASSQTDSYNQPQHF

d_call: TRBD1
cdr3_length: 14
v_call: TRBV19
j_call: TRBJ1-2
clone_size: once
cdr3_nt: TGTGCCAGTACCGGGGACAGGGGGCACTATGGCTACACCTTC
cdr3_aa: CASTGDRGHYGYTF

d_call: .
cdr3_length: 15
v_call: TRBV7-2
j_call: TRBJ2-6
clone_size: .
cdr3_nt: TGTGCCAGCAGCTTAGTTTCGGGGGGGGCCAACGTCCTGACTTTC
cdr3_aa: CASSLVSGGANVLTF

d_call: .
cdr3_length: 12
v_call: TRBV5-4
j_call: TRBJ1-2
clone_size: .
cdr3_nt: TGTGCCAGCAGCTTGGACTCGAGAGGCTACACCTTC
cdr3_aa: CASSLDSRGYTF

d_call: .
cdr3_length: 13
v_call: TRBV9
j_call: TRBJ2-2
clone_size: .
cdr3_nt: TGTGCCAGCAGCGTTTCCCCGGGCGGGGAGCTGTTTTTT
cdr3_aa: CASSVSPGGELFF

d_call: TRBD1
cdr3_length: 14
v_call: TRBV28
j_call: TRBJ1-6
clone_size: .
cdr3_nt: TGTGCCAGCAGGGGAGGACAGGTTAATTCACCCCTCCACTTT
cdr3_aa: CASRGGQVNSPLHF

d_call: .
cdr3_length: 13
v_call: TRBV2
j_call: TRBJ2-7
clone_size: .
cdr3_nt: TGTGCCAGCAGTGGGTGGGGGATCTACGAGCAGTACTTC
cdr3_aa: CASSGWGIYEQYF

d_call: TRBD1
cdr3_length: 15
v_call: TRBV19
j_call: TRBJ1-5
clone_size: .
cdr3_nt: TGTGCCAGTAGTCCACGGGACAGGGAAAATCAGCCCCAGCATTTT
cdr3_aa: CASSPRDRENQPQHF

d_call: TRBD1
cdr3_length: 17
v_call: TRBV27
j_call: TRBJ1-2
clone_size: .
cdr3_nt: TGTGCCAGCAGTCAGCGGACAGGGGGCGCCGGTTTATATGGCTACACCTTC
cdr3_aa: CASSQRTGGAGLYGYTF

d_call: .
cdr3_length: 13
v_call: TRBV3-1/TRBV3-2
j_call: TRBJ2-2
clone_size: once
cdr3_nt: TGTGCCAGCAGCCCCGGAAACACCGGGGAGCTGTTTTTT
cdr3_aa: CASSPGNTGELFF

d_call: .
cdr3_length: 13
v_call: TRBV12-3/TRBV12-4
j_call: TRBJ1-1
clone_size: .
cdr3_nt: TGTGCCAGCAGTTTTAAGGAAAGGACTGAAGCTTTCTTT
cdr3_aa: CASSFKERTEAFF

d_call: TRBD2
cdr3_length: 16
v_call: TRBV5-4
j_call: TRBJ2-3
clone_size: .
cdr3_nt: TGTGCCAGCAGCTTGGTCGCGGGAGGTGGCGCAGATACGCAGTATTTT
cdr3_aa: CASSLVAGGGADTQYF

d_call: .
cdr3_length: 15
v_call: TRBV3-1/TRBV3-2
j_call: TRBJ1-4
clone_size: .
cdr3_nt: TGTGCCAGCAGCCAAGAAGCGGGTTTTAATGAAAAACTGTTTTTT
cdr3_aa: CASSQEAGFNEKLFF

d_call: .
cdr3_length: 17
v_call: TRBV6-6
j_call: TRBJ2-3
clone_size: .
cdr3_nt: TGTGCCAGCAGTCGCGCTATATTACCCCGGGGCACAGATACGCAGTATTTT
cdr3_aa: CASSRAILPRGTDTQYF

d_call: TRBD2
cdr3_length: 16
v_call: TRBV19
j_call: TRBJ2-1
clone_size: .
cdr3_nt: TGTGCCAGTAGTATGACTAGCGGGCGCCCTTACAATGAGCAGTTCTTC
cdr3_aa: CASSMTSGRPYNEQFF

d_call: .
cdr3_length: 16
v_call: TRBV28
j_call: TRBJ1-1
clone_size: .
cdr3_nt: TGTGCCAGCGTGTTCTACGAGGGGTATCGGAACACTGAAGCTTTCTTT
cdr3_aa: CASVFYEGYRNTEAFF

d_call: .
cdr3_length: 13
v_call: TRBV6-5
j_call: TRBJ2-7
clone_size: .
cdr3_nt: TGTGCCAGCACCTCAGACAGGTTCTACGAGCAGTACTTC
cdr3_aa: CASTSDRFYEQYF

d_call: .
cdr3_length: 13
v_call: TRBV5-1
j_call: TRBJ2-3
clone_size: .
cdr3_nt: TGCGCCAGCAGCTTATGGCAGCCAGATACGCAGTATTTT
cdr3_aa: CASSLWQPDTQYF

d_call: .
cdr3_length: 14
v_call: TRBV12-5
j_call: TRBJ1-3
clone_size: .
cdr3_nt: TGTGCTAGTGGTTTGGGAACCTCTGGAAACACCATATATTTT
cdr3_aa: CASGLGTSGNTIYF

d_call: TRBD1
cdr3_length: 19
v_call: TRBV7-3
j_call: TRBJ2-7
clone_size: .
cdr3_nt: TGTGCCAGCAGCCTGCCCCGGAGGGACAGGGGGTGTATTTCCTACGAGCAGTACTTC
cdr3_aa: CASSLPRRDRGCISYEQYF

d_call: .
cdr3_length: 14
v_call: TRBV19
j_call: TRBJ1-2
clone_size: .
cdr3_nt: TGTGCCAGTAGCCCTCTCGGAAATAACTATGGCTACACCTTC
cdr3_aa: CASSPLGNNYGYTF

d_call: .
cdr3_length: 18
v_call: TRBV21-1
j_call: TRBJ2-2
clone_size: .
cdr3_nt: TGTGCCAGCAGCGTAGAACAGGGAAACCAACCGAACACCGGGGAGCTGTTTTTT
cdr3_aa: CASSVEQGNQPNTGELFF

d_call: .
cdr3_length: 14
v_call: TRBV5-1
j_call: TRBJ1-1
clone_size: .
cdr3_nt: TGCGCCAGCAGCTTGAATGCAGAGTACACTGAAGCTTTCTTT
cdr3_aa: CASSLNAEYTEAFF

d_call: .
cdr3_length: 15
v_call: TRBV7-8
j_call: TRBJ2-5
clone_size: .
cdr3_nt: TGTGCCAGCAGCTTAGCCAGGGGAGGTGGGGAGACCCAGTACTTC
cdr3_aa: CASSLARGGGETQYF

d_call: .
cdr3_length: 17
v_call: TRBV4-3
j_call: TRBJ1-6
clone_size: .
cdr3_nt: TGCGCCAGCAGCCCCGGGACTTCTAGCTCCTATAATTCACCCCTCCACTTT
cdr3_aa: CASSPGTSSSYNSPLHF

d_call: TRBD1
cdr3_length: 14
v_call: TRBV7-2
j_call: TRBJ1-3
clone_size: .
cdr3_nt: TGTGCCAGCAGGGGGACAGGGACTGGAAACACCATATATTTT
cdr3_aa: CASRGTGTGNTIYF

d_call: TRBD2
cdr3_length: 18
v_call: TRBV4-3
j_call: TRBJ2-3
clone_size: .
cdr3_nt: TGCGCCAGCAGCCAAGATTGGTCTAGCGGGAGCTGGACAGATACGCAGTATTTT
cdr3_aa: CASSQDWSSGSWTDTQYF

d_call: TRBD2
cdr3_length: 18
v_call: TRBV5-4
j_call: TRBJ2-1
clone_size: .
cdr3_nt: TGTGCCAGCAGCCCGGGACTAGCGGGAACCGCCTCCTACAATGAGCAGTTCTTC
cdr3_aa: CASSPGLAGTASYNEQFF

d_call: .
cdr3_length: 17
v_call: TRBV24-1
j_call: TRBJ1-4
clone_size: .
cdr3_nt: TGTGCCACCAGTGACTTACTCCTGGGGTCGCAAAATGAAAAACTGTTTTTT
cdr3_aa: CATSDLLLGSQNEKLFF

d_call: .
cdr3_length: 14
v_call: TRBV19
j_call: TRBJ1-1
clone_size: .
cdr3_nt: TGTGCCAGTAGTGCGGGACATTTGAACACTGAAGCTTTCTTT
cdr3_aa: CASSAGHLNTEAFF

d_call: .
cdr3_length: 16
v_call: TRBV19
j_call: TRBJ1-1
clone_size: once
cdr3_nt: TGTGCCAGTAGTATTCGGGGACGGGTTTCGGCGACTGAAGCTTTCTTT
cdr3_aa: CASSIRGRVSATEAFF

d_call: TRBD1
cdr3_length: 14
v_call: TRBV10-3
j_call: TRBJ1-2
clone_size: .
cdr3_nt: TGTGCCATCAGCGACAGGGCGGAGGAGGCCGGCTACACCTTC
cdr3_aa: CAISDRAEEAGYTF

d_call: .
cdr3_length: 16
v_call: TRBV9
j_call: TRBJ1-1
clone_size: .
cdr3_nt: TGTGCCAGCAGCCCCCGCCCCTTGAGGGCGAACACTGAAGCTTTCTTT
cdr3_aa: CASSPRPLRANTEAFF

d_call: .
cdr3_length: 15
v_call: TRBV9
j_call: TRBJ2-7
clone_size: few
cdr3_nt: TGTGCCAGCAGCGTAGATTTCCAGTTATTTAGCGAGCAGTACTTC
cdr3_aa: CASSVDFQLFSEQYF

d_call: TRBD2
cdr3_length: 12
v_call: TRBV6-1
j_call: TRBJ2-5
clone_size: .
cdr3_nt: TGTGCCAGCAGTGATAGCGGGAGGTCCCAGTACTTC
cdr3_aa: CASSDSGRSQYF

d_call: .
cdr3_length: 12
v_call: TRBV6-5
j_call: TRBJ1-2
clone_size: .
cdr3_nt: TGTGCCACTTCGGGGACAAGCTATGGCTACACCTTC
cdr3_aa: CATSGTSYGYTF

d_call: .
cdr3_length: 17
v_call: TRBV21-1
j_call: TRBJ1-4
clone_size: .
cdr3_nt: TGTGCCAGCAACCGGGACAGGGGATTAACAACTAATGAAAAACTGTTTTTT
cdr3_aa: CASNRDRGLTTNEKLFF

d_call: TRBD1
cdr3_length: 14
v_call: TRBV7-8
j_call: TRBJ1-3
clone_size: .
cdr3_nt: TGTGCCAGCAGCACAGGGACAGCTGGAAACACCATATATTTT
cdr3_aa: CASSTGTAGNTIYF

d_call: .
cdr3_length: 16
v_call: TRBV19
j_call: TRBJ2-5
clone_size: .
cdr3_nt: TGTGCCAGTAGCTCCTTCCGAAGCCAGGGGGGAGAGACCCAGTACTTC
cdr3_aa: CASSSFRSQGGETQYF

d_call: .
cdr3_length: 12
v_call: TRBV29-1
j_call: TRBJ1-3
clone_size: .
cdr3_nt: TGCAGCGTTGAGGAGATGGGAAACACCATATATTTT
cdr3_aa: CSVEEMGNTIYF

d_call: TRBD1
cdr3_length: 14
v_call: TRBV11-3
j_call: TRBJ2-1
clone_size: .
cdr3_nt: TGTGCCAGCAGCTTAGGGGACAGCTACAATGAGCAGTTCTTC
cdr3_aa: CASSLGDSYNEQFF

d_call: .
cdr3_length: 14
v_call: TRBV19
j_call: TRBJ2-1
clone_size: .
cdr3_nt: TGTGCCAGTAGTATAGGGCCGGGGAACAATGAGCAGTTCTTC
cdr3_aa: CASSIGPGNNEQFF

d_call: .
cdr3_length: 15
v_call: TRBV27
j_call: TRBJ1-1
clone_size: .
cdr3_nt: TGTGCCAGCAGTTTATCCCTGGGGGCGGACACTGAAGCTTTCTTT
cdr3_aa: CASSLSLGADTEAFF